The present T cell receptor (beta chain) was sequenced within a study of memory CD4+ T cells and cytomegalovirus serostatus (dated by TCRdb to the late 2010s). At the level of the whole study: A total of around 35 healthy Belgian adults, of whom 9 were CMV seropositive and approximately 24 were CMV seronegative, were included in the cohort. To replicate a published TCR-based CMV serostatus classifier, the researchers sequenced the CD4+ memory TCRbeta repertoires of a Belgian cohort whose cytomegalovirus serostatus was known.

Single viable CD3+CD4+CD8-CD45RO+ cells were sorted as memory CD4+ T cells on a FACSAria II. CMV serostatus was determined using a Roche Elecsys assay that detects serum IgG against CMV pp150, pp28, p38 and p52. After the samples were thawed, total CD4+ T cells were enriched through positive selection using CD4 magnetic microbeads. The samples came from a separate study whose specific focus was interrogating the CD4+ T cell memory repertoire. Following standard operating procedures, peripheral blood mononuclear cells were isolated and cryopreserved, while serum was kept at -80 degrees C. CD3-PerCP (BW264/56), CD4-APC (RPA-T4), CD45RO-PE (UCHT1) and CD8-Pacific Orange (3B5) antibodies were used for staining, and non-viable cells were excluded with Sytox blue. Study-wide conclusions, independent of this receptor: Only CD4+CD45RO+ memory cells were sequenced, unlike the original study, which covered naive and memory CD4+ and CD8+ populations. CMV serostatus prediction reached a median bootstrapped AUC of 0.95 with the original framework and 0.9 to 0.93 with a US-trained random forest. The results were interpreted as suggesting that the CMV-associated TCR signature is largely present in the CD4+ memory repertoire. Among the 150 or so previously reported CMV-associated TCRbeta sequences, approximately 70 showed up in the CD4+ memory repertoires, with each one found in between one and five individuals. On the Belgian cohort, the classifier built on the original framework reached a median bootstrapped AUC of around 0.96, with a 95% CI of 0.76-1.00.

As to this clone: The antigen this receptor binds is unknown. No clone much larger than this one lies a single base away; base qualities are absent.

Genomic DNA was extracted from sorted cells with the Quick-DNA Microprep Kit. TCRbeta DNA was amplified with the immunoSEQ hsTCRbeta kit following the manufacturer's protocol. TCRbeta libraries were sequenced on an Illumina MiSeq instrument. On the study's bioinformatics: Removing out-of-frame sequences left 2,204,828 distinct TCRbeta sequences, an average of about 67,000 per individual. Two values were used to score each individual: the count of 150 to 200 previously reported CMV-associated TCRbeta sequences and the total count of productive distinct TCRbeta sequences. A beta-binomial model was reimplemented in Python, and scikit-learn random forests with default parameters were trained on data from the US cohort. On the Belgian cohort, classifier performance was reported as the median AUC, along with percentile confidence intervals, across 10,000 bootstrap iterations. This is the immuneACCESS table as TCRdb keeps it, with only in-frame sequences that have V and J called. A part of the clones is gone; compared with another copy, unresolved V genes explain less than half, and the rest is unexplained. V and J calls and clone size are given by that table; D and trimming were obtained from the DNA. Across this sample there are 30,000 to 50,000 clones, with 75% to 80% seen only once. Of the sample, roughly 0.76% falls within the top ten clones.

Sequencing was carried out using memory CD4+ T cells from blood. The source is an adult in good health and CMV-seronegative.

The CDR3 protein sequence reads: CASSAPGGRRTEAFF. The DNA sequence follows: TGTGCCAGTAGTGCGCCTGGGGGGCGTAGGACTGAAGCTTTCTTT. The sequence is built from TRBV19 and TRBJ1-1; the D gene is perhaps TRBD1, from 6 matching bases. Sequences LNHDA (CDR1) and SQIVND (CDR2) are obtained from the germline V gene (reference sequence). The CDR3 holds 15 amino acids from the cysteine to the phenylalanine. Kept here is only the CDR3 DNA, which spans 45 bases and is read in frame from base 1. The V and J ends are trimmed by 5 bases and 5 bases, leaving 18 bases between them.